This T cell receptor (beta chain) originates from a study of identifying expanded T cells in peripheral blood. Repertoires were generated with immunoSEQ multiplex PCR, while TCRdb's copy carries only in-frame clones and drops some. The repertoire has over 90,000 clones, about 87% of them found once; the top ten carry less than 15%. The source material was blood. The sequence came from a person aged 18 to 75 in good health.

The CDR3 region is CASGDSYSNQPQHF. In nucleotides, the CDR3 is TGTGCTAGTGGCGACAGTTATAGCAATCAGCCCCAGCATTTT. The chain has TRBV12-5 and TRBJ1-5; the D gene is possibly TRBD1 (5 bases). Trimming removed 6 bases at V and 0 bases at J, with 9 bases between. Germline CDR1 is LGHNT and CDR2 is FRNRAP. The CDR3 has 14 residues.